Following are 7 T cell receptor beta chains from one sample sequenced in a study of cytomegalovirus exposure and HLA in healthy donors. PCR used 60 Vbeta primers and 13 Jbeta primers. Assay: immunoSEQ multiplex PCR; the TCRdb copy retains only in-frame clones and omits some. The sample carries 30,000 to 40,000 clones, about two thirds recorded once. Sequences were obtained from PBMCs. The receptors derive from a man aged 35 to 55 in good health and CMV-seropositive.

The chain has TRBV14 and TRBJ2-1; 8 bases are shared with TRBD1. Germline loops: CDR1 SGHDN, CDR2 FVKESK. V dropped 6 bases and J dropped 9; count of bases not matched to a gene: 7. This CDR3 has 13 amino acids. The CDR3 is CASRGQGTGEQFF. The CDR3 nucleotides are TGTGCCAGCAGAGGACAGGGTACGGGTGAGCAGTTCTTC.

A few counts support this clone. This sequence joins TRBV30 and TRBJ2-6, with no clear D. CDR1 and CDR2 from the germline V gene are GTSNPN and SVGIG (reference sequence). The CDR3 has 15 residues. Trimming took off 1 base at V and 6 bases at J, with 13 bases between the two ends. The DNA for the CDR3 is TGTGCCTGGAGTGCGTCGAGTGTCTCGGCCAACGTCCTGACTTTC. Translating it yields CAWSASSVSANVLTF.

The V call is TRBV7-9, the J call TRBJ1-2; no clear D gene. V gave up 4 bases and J gave up 3 bases, with 12 bases separating them. CDR3 length: 14 residues. The germline CDR1 and CDR2 sequences are SEHNR and FQNEAQ (reference sequence). The CDR3 is CASSSEGLDYGYTF. The CDR3 DNA reads as TGTGCCAGCAGCTCCGAGGGTCTAGACTATGGCTACACCTTC.

The chain links TRBV5-4 to TRBJ2-7; D is possibly TRBD2 (7 bases). The germline gives CDR1 SGHNT, CDR2 YYREEE (reference sequence). This CDR3 has 14 amino acids. The V gene lost 0 bases and the J gene lost 3 bases, with 10 bases spanning the gap. CDR3 residues: CASSLGRGGYEQYF. CDR3 nucleotide sequence: TGTGCCAGCAGCTTGGGTAGGGGGGGCTACGAGCAGTACTTC.

Here the CDR3 DNA reads TGCGCCAGCAGCCCCGCCCGGGACAGCTTTGTAGGAACCTTC. It specifies CASSPARDSFVGTF. The chain employs TRBV5-1 and TRBJ1-2, with 7 bases that match TRBD1. Unmatched junction bases numbered 17, after V lost 4 bases and J lost 14 bases. Germline-derived CDR1 and CDR2 are SGHRS and YFSETQ. The CDR3 is 14 amino acids.

The CDR3 nucleotides read TGTGCCAGCAGCTGGGGGACAGGGAGGGTGAAAGAGACCCAGTACTTC. Encoded protein: CASSWGTGRVKETQYF. The J gene is TRBJ2-5, the V gene TRBV5-6, with 9 bases that match TRBD1. Germline trimming cut 3 bases from V and 3 bases from J; bases unmatched to any gene: 9. Germline V gene sequence: CDR1 SGHDT, CDR2 YYEEEE. This CDR3 has 16 residues.

This sequence joins TRBV7-9 and TRBJ2-5; weak D call: TRBD1 (5 bases). The CDR3 consists of 14 residues. Trimming removed 4 bases from V and 11 bases from J, with 20 bases in between. The germline gives CDR1 SEHNR, CDR2 FQNEAQ (reference sequence). The CDR3 DNA reads TGTGCCAGCAGCTCATCCAAGGACACCCCTGGACAGTACTTC. Translated, it gives CASSSSKDTPGQYF. The full variable domain, with the rest looked up from reference TRBV7-9 and TRBJ2-5, is DTGVSQNPRHKITKRGQNVTFRCDPISEHNRLYWYRQTLGQGPEFLTYFQNEAQLEKSRLLSDRFSAERPKGSFSTLEIQRTEQGDSAMYLCASSSSKDTPGQYFGPGTRLLVL.